The 29 T cell receptor beta chains in this list originate from one sample, sequenced in a study of T cell repertoires in cytomegalovirus infection. TCRdb used MiXCR to reprocess the reads, holding one entry per CDR3 protein. This sample has fewer than 950,000 distinct CDR3 sequences, with approximately 32% found just once. These TCRs are of unknown antigen specificity. The source material was cultured CD8+ T cells from PBMCs, sampled from culture after CMV antigen stimulation. The receptor source for this set is a human donor in good health (CMV status not recorded). Some clones in this sample may be carry-over from other donors' samples.

The CDR3 region has the DNA TGTGCCATCAGTGAGCGGGACTGGGACCACCAAGAGACCCAGTACTTC. Translated: CAISERDWDHQETQYF. The chain couples TRBV10-3 to TRBJ2-5; possible D gene TRBD2, 6 bases. Germline V gene data show CDR1 as ENHRY and CDR2 as SYGVKD. The CDR3 runs to 16 residues. Trimming removed 2 bases at V and 0 bases at J, with 13 bases between.

This clonotype showed up many times. The chain uses TRBV7-2 and TRBJ2-2; 8 nucleotides agree with TRBD2. The junction had 6 bases not matched to a gene; V was cut back by 4 bases and J by 5 bases. Germline lookup yields CDR1 SGHTA and CDR2 FQGNSA. The CDR3 spans 15 residues. This CDR3 is CASSSRGAWTGELFF. CDR3 bases: TGTGCCAGCAGCTCGCGGGGGGCGTGGACCGGGGAGCTGTTTTTT.

V is TRBV27 and J is TRBJ1-4; D ambiguous. Germline CDR1 MNHEY, CDR2 SMNVEV (reference sequence). V lost 5 bases, J lost 14 bases, and 21 bases lay in between. The CDR3 spans 14 residues. The CDR3 region is CASSARTGLESLFF. CDR3 sequence (DNA): TGTGCCAGCAGTGCTAGGACGGGCTTGGAAAGTCTGTTTTTT.

V usage is TRBV6-8 and J usage is TRBJ2-7, with D possibly TRBD1 on 5 matching bases. Germline-derived CDR1 and CDR2 are MNHGY and SAAAGT. The CDR3 length is 16 residues. Deletions cut 2 bases from V and 1 base from J, with 15 bases between. As DNA, the CDR3 is TGTGCCAGCAGTTACGGGTGGGGCAGTGAGTCCTACGAGCAGTACTTC. Protein product: CASSYGWGSESYEQYF.

This clonotype was recorded only once. One end of the junction does not line up with germline, which may come from a read error. The gene calls are TRBV11-2 and TRBJ2-5; the D call may be TRBD1 or TRBD2 (5 bases each). Looked up from germline, CDR1 is SGHAT and CDR2 is FQNNGV. The CDR3 covers 15 residues. CDR3 sequence (DNA): TGTGCCAGCAGCTTTACTTCAGGGAGTAAAGAGACCAAGTACTTC. Amino acid sequence: CASSFTSGSKETKYF. Full variable domain (rest looked up from reference TRBV11-2 and TRBJ2-5): EAGVAQSPRYKIIEKRQSVAFWCNPISGHATLYWYQQILGQGPKLLIQFQNNGVVDDSQLPKDRFSAERLKGVDSTLKIQPAKLEDSAVYLCASSFTSGSKETKYFGPGTRLLVL.

The genes are TRBV6-2 or TRBV6-3 and TRBJ1-5, with D possibly matching TRBD1 (5 bases). The CDR3 runs 19 residues. Trimming took 0 bases from V and 4 from J, leaving 22 bases between them. Germline assignment: CDR1 MNHEY and CDR2 SVGEGT. The CDR3 spells CASSYSSGIRGYLNQPQHF. The CDR3 DNA reads TGTGCCAGCAGTTACTCGTCGGGGATTAGGGGATACTTAAATCAGCCCCAGCATTTT.

The V and J genes are TRBV20-1 and TRBJ2-1; 10 bases match TRBD2. V was clipped by 3 bases and J by 4 bases; unmatched bases: 12. CDR1 and CDR2 (germline): DFQATT, SNEGSKA (reference sequence). CDR3 length: 17 residues. The CDR3 nucleotides are TGCAGTGCTAGGACTAGCGGGTCCACTTTGGGTTACAATGAGCAGTTCTTC. Protein: CSARTSGSTLGYNEQFF.

For the CDR3, the DNA is TGTGCCAGCAAGGAAAGGAATAGCAATCAGCCCCAGCATTTT. This translates into CASKERNSNQPQHF. The chain joins TRBV6-2 or TRBV6-3 to TRBJ1-5; D unresolved. Between the trimmed V and J ends, which lost 7 bases and 0 bases, there was a span of 10 bases. Germline CDR1 and CDR2: MNHEY and SVGEGT. The CDR3 consists of 14 residues.

The chain couples TRBV7-9 to TRBJ2-2; D gene ambiguous. Trimming removed 1 base from V and 1 base from J, with 7 bases in between. Germline V lookup: CDR1 SEHNR, CDR2 FQNEAQ (reference sequence). The CDR3 has 15 amino acids. CDR3 nucleotide sequence: TGTGCCAGCAGCTTAGTAAGCCGGAACACCGGGGAGCTGTTTTTT. Its protein is CASSLVSRNTGELFF.

The chain has TRBV6-6 and TRBJ1-4, with D perhaps TRBD1 (5 bases). Germline V gene data show CDR1 as MNHNY and CDR2 as SVGAGI (reference sequence). The germline V and J ends were trimmed by 2 bases and 5 bases, with 27 bases remaining between them. The CDR3 consists of 20 residues. The CDR3 bases are TGTGCCAGCAGTTACATAATTGGGACCCATCTAAAGGAGGCGAATGAAAAACTGTTTTTT. Residues: CASSYIIGTHLKEANEKLFF.

The rearrangement links TRBV10-2 to TRBJ2-1; TRBD2 matches at 7 bases. V dropped 0 bases and J dropped 4; count of bases not matched to a gene: 3. This CDR3 region has 15 residues. Germline CDR1 WSHSY, CDR2 SAAADI. The CDR3 spells CASSESPGGYNEQFF. CDR3 nucleotides: TGCGCCAGCAGTGAGTCACCGGGGGGTTACAATGAGCAGTTCTTC.

About this clonotype: An end of the junction differs from the germline gene, which may be a read error. The genes are TRBV14 and TRBJ2-1, with 7 bases lining up with TRBD1. CDR3 size: 15 residues. Germline CDR1 is SGHDN and CDR2 is FVKESK. The CDR3 sequence: CVSSQDWTGRDEQFF. For the CDR3, the DNA is TGTGTCAGCAGCCAAGATTGGACAGGCCGGGATGAGCAGTTCTTC. Drawing the rest from reference TRBV14 and TRBJ2-1, the complete variable domain is EAGVTQFPSHSVIEKGQTVTLRCDPISGHDNLYWYRRVMGKEIKFLLHFVKESKQDESGMPNNRFLAERTGGTYSTLKVQPAELEDSGVYFCVSSQDWTGRDEQFFGPGTRLTVL.

This chain links TRBV2 with TRBJ1-6; perhaps TRBD1 as D (6 bases). V was cut by 7 bases and J by 4 bases, with 14 bases left in between. CDR1 SNHLY and CDR2 FYNNEI come from the germline V gene. The CDR3 has 15 amino acids. CDR3: CASTRGGDYNSPLHF. The CDR3 coding sequence is TGTGCCAGCACAAGAGGGGGGGATTATAATTCACCCCTCCACTTT.

The rearrangement links TRBV20-1 to TRBJ1-1, with 8 bases identical to TRBD1. Germline CDR1 DFQATT, CDR2 SNEGSKA (reference sequence). There are 13 residues in the CDR3. V shed 6 bases and J 1 base; nucleotides not matched to a gene: 4. Here the CDR3 DNA reads TGCAGTGCATGGACAGGGTCGAACACTGAAGCTTTCTTT. This encodes CSAWTGSNTEAFF.

The sample holds many counts of this clonotype. This CDR3 reads CASSSMGSQGGYTF. The CDR3 region has the DNA TGTGCCAGCAGTTCCATGGGCAGCCAGGGGGGCTACACCTTC. V is TRBV12-3 or TRBV12-4 and J is TRBJ1-2, with D possibly matching TRBD1 (6 bases). This CDR3 comprises 14 residues. The V end lost 4 bases, the J end lost 8 bases, and 17 bases lay between the germline ends.

The chain has TRBV7-6 and TRBJ2-3; no reliable D call. V lost 5 bases, J lost 6 bases, and 15 bases lay in between. The germline V gene encodes CDR1 SGHVS and CDR2 FNYEAQ. CDR3 size: 14 residues. CDR3 amino acids: CASSPPLSRDTQYF. CDR3 DNA: TGTGCCAGCAGCCCACCCCTAAGCAGGGATACGCAGTATTTT.

The V gene is TRBV27, the J gene TRBJ2-1, with a tentative D call TRBD2 (6 bases). V lost 4 bases and J 7 bases, leaving 14 bases between the germline ends. The CDR3 length is 14 residues. Germline assignment: CDR1 MNHEY and CDR2 SMNVEV (reference sequence). The CDR3 loop is CASSSSTSYNEQFF. CDR3 DNA: TGTGCCAGCAGTTCCTCCACTAGCTATAATGAGCAGTTCTTC.

This clonotype was counted between two and nine times. This chain links TRBV6-2 or TRBV6-3 with TRBJ2-3; TRBD2 aligns across 11 bases. CDR1 and CDR2 from the germline V gene are MNHEY and SVGEGT. With 2 bases clipped from V and 1 base from J, the junction kept 8 bases outside the gene matches. The CDR3 is made up of 18 amino acids. Written as DNA, the CDR3 is TGTGCCAGCAGTTACGAGACTAGCGGGGAAGCTGGCACAGATACGCAGTATTTT. This encodes CASSYETSGEAGTDTQYF.

CDR3 sequence reads: CASSPSGQGRKTEAFF. The CDR3 DNA reads as TGTGCCAGCTCACCGTCAGGACAGGGGCGAAAAACTGAAGCTTTCTTT. This chain links TRBV18 with TRBJ1-1; 9 bases are a match to TRBD1. CDR1 and CDR2 from the germline V gene are KGHSH and LQKENI. The CDR3 loop spans 16 amino acids. J gave up 5 bases and V 3 bases, and 10 bases lay outside the gene matches. Based on the CDR3 plus reference TRBV18 and TRBJ1-1, the full variable domain is NAGVMQNPRHLVRRRGQEARLRCSPMKGHSHVYWYRQLPEEGLKFMVYLQKENIIDESGMPKERFSAEFPKEGPSILRIQQVVRGDSAAYFCASSPSGQGRKTEAFFGQGTRLTVV.

The chain combines TRBV25-1 with TRBJ2-1; no reliable D call. Trimming left V 4 bases short and J 6 bases short, with 16 bases between. Germline CDR1 MGHDK, CDR2 SYGVNS. This CDR3 is built from 15 residues. In DNA form, the CDR3 reads TGTGCCAGCAGTGGCAGGTTATCGCCGTTCAATGAGCAGTTCTTC. It specifies CASSGRLSPFNEQFF.

About this clonotype itself: With a much larger clone just one base away, this may be a read error. The chain uses TRBV12-5 and TRBJ1-5; D is ambiguous. Germline V gene data show CDR1 as LGHNT and CDR2 as FRNRAP. This CDR3 comprises 15 residues. V was clipped by 0 bases and J by 6 bases, with 12 bases between them. This chain's CDR3 is CASGLVMIGGQPQHF. CDR3 bases: TGTGCTAGTGGTTTGGTAATGATAGGAGGTCAGCCCCAGCATTTT.

CDR3: CASSYSPTTNTGELFF. Written as DNA, the CDR3 is TGTGCCAGCAGTTACTCCCCGACAACCAACACCGGGGAGCTGTTTTTT. J is TRBJ2-2 and V is TRBV6-6; no definite D call. CDR3 size: 16 residues. CDR1 and CDR2 from the germline V gene are MNHNY and SVGAGI (reference sequence). Trimming removed 0 bases from V and 2 bases from J, with 10 bases in between.

The gene calls are TRBV19 and TRBJ2-7; tentatively, D is TRBD2 (5 bases). The CDR3 runs to 13 residues. Germline CDR1 and CDR2: LNHDA and SQIVND (reference sequence). V lost 4 bases, J lost 4 bases, and 11 bases lay in between. The CDR3 protein is CASSSSGEYEQYF. The CDR3 DNA sequence: TGTGCCAGTAGTAGCTCCGGGGAGTACGAGCAGTACTTC. Full variable domain (outside the CDR3, taken from reference TRBV19 and TRBJ2-7): DGGITQSPKYLFRKEGQNVTLSCEQNLNHDAMYWYRQDPGQGLRLIYYSQIVNDFQKGDIAEGYSVSREKKESFPLTVTSAQKNPTAFYLCASSSSGEYEQYFGPGTRLTVT.

This clonotype has just a few counts. The J gene is TRBJ1-1, the V gene TRBV6-2 or TRBV6-3; 8 bases are shared with TRBD1. Trimming removed 3 bases from V and 1 base from J; junction bases left unmatched: 7. The CDR3 runs 16 residues. Germline-derived CDR1 and CDR2 are MNHEY and SVGEGT. The CDR3 DNA reads TGTGCCAGCAGTTATCGACCCGGACAGGGGAACACTGAAGCTTTCTTT. Its translation: CASSYRPGQGNTEAFF.

This clonotype has just one count. With a much larger clone just one base away, this may be a read error. The chain joins TRBV7-2 to TRBJ2-7; D is ambiguous. Germline CDR1 SGHTA, CDR2 FQGNSA. This CDR3 spans 15 amino acids. V lost 1 base and J 1 base, leaving 11 bases between the germline ends. CDR3 amino acids: CASSLGSVTSYEQYF. The CDR3 DNA reads TGTGCCAGCAGCTTAGGCAGCGTAACTTCCTACGAGCAGTACTTC.

In regard to this clonotype: This may be a read error: a much more frequent sequence differs by one nucleotide. The chain couples TRBV7-9 to TRBJ2-7; the match to TRBD1 covers 7 bases. This CDR3 spans 12 amino acids. In germline, CDR1 is SEHNR, CDR2 FQNEAQ (reference sequence). CDR3 DNA: TGTGTCAGCAGCCGGGACAGCTACGAGCAGTACGTC. It yields the protein CVSSRDSYEQYV.

About this clonotype itself: An end of the junction does not agree with germline; a read error may underlie this. V is TRBV7-7 and J is TRBJ2-3; D remains unclear. Per germline, CDR1 SSHAT and CDR2 FNYEAQ (reference sequence). The CDR3 runs 13 residues. DNA of the CDR3: TGTGCTAGCAGCCCGCACAGCACAGATACGCAGTATTTT. Protein: CASSPHSTDTQYF.

J is TRBJ1-1 and V is TRBV28, with D perhaps TRBD1 (6 bases). V lost 3 bases and J lost 5, with 13 bases in between. The CDR3 length is 14 residues. CDR1 MDHEN and CDR2 SYDVKM come from the germline V gene. The CDR3, as DNA: TGTGCCAGCAGTTTGGCAGGGGTTTTGACTGAAGCTTTCTTT. Its protein product is CASSLAGVLTEAFF.

For the CDR3, the DNA is TGTGCCAGTGGACAGCGTTATAGCAATCAGCCCCAGCATTTT. This gives the protein CASGQRYSNQPQHF. V usage is TRBV19 and J usage is TRBJ1-5; a weak D match, TRBD1 (6 bases). This CDR3 contains 14 residues. V was clipped by 8 bases and J by 0 bases, with 11 bases between them. Per the germline V gene, CDR1 is LNHDA and CDR2 is SQIVND (reference sequence).